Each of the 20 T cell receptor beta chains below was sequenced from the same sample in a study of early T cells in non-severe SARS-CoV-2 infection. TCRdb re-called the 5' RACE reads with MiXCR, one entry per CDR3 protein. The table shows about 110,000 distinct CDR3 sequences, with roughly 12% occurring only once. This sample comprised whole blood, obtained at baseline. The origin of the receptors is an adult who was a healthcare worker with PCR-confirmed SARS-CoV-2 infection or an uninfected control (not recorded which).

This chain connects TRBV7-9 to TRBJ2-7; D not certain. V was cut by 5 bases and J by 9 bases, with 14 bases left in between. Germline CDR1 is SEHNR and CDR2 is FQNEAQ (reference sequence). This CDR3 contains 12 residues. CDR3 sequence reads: CASSPPKTRQYF. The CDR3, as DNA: TGTGCCAGCAGCCCTCCCAAAACCCGGCAGTACTTC.

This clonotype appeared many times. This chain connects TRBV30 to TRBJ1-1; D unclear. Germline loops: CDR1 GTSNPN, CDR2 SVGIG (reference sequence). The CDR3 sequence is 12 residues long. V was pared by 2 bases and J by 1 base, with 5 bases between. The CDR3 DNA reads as TGTGCCTGGAGTTGGGCGAACACTGAAGCTTTCTTT. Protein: CAWSWANTEAFF.

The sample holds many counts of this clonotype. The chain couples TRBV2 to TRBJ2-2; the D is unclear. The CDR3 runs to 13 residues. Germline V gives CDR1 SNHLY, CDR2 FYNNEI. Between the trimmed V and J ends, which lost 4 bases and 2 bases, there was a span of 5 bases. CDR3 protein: CASSGHNTGELFF. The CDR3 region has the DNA TGTGCCAGCAGTGGACATAACACCGGGGAGCTGTTTTTT.

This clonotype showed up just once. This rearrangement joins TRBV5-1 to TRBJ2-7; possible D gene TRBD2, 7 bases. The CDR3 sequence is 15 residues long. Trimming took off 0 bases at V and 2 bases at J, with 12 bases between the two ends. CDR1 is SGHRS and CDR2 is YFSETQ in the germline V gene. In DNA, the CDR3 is TGCGCCAGCAGCTTGGCGGGGGGCACCCCCTACGAGCAGTACTTC. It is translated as CASSLAGGTPYEQYF.

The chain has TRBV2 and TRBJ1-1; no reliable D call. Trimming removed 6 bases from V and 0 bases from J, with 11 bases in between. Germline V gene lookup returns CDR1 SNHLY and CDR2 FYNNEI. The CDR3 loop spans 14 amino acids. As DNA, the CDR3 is TGTGCCAGCAGGAACGAGGGATTGAACACTGAAGCTTTCTTT. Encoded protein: CASRNEGLNTEAFF.

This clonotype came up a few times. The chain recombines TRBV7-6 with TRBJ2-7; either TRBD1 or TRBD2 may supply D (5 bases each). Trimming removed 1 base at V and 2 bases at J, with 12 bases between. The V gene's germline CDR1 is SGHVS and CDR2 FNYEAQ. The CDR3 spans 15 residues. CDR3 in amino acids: CASSLEAGAAYEQYF. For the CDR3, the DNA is TGTGCCAGCAGCTTAGAGGCCGGGGCGGCCTACGAGCAGTACTTC.

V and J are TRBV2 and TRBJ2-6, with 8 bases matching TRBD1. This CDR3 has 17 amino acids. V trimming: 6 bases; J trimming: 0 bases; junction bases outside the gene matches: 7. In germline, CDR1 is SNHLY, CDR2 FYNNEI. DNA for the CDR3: TGTGCCAGCAGCCGCGGACAGGGCAGCTCTGGGGCCAACGTCCTGACTTTC. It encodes CASSRGQGSSGANVLTF.

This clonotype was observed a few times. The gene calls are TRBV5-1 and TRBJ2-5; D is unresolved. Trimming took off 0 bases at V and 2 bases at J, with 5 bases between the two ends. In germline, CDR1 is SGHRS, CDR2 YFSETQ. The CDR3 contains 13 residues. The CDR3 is CASSLVGQETQYF. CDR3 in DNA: TGCGCCAGCAGCTTGGTTGGGCAAGAGACCCAGTACTTC.

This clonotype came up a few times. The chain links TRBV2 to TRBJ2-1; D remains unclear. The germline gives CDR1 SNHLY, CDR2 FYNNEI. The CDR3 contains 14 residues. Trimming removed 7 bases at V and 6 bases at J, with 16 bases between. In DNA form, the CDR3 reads TGTGCCAGCAACGGATTTATGGTTCCCAATGAGCAGTTCTTC. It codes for CASNGFMVPNEQFF. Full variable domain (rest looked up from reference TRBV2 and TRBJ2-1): EPEVTQTPSHQVTQMGQEVILRCVPISNHLYFYWYRQILGQKVEFLVSFYNNEISEKSEIFDDQFSVERPDGSNFTLKIRSTKLEDSAMYFCASNGFMVPNEQFFGPGTRLTVL.

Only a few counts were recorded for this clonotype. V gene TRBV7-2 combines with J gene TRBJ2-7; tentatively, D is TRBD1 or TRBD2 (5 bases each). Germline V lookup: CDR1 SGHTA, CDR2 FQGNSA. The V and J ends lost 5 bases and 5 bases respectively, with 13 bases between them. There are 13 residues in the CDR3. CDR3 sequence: CASSPPGLNEQYF. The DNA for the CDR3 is TGTGCCAGCAGCCCCCCGGGGCTGAACGAGCAGTACTTC.

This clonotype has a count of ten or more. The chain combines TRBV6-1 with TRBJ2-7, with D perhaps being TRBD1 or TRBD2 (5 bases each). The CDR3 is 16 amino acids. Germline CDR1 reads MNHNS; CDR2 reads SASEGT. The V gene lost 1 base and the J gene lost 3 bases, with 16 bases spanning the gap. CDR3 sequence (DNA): TGTGCCAGCAGTGAAGGTAGGGGAGTCCTCGGCTACGAGCAGTACTTC. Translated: CASSEGRGVLGYEQYF.

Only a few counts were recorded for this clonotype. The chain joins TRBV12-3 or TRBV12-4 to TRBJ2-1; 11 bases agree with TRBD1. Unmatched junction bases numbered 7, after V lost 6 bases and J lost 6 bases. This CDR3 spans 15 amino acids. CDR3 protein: CASSPDRGPVNEQFF. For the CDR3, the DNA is TGTGCCAGCAGCCCGGACAGGGGGCCCGTCAATGAGCAGTTCTTC.

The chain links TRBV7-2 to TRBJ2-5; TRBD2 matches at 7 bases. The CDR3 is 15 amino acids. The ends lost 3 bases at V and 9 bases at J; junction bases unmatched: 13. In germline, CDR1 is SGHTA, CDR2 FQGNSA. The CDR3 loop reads CASSFVIRGVSAQYF. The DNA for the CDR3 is TGTGCCAGCAGCTTCGTCATCCGGGGGGTGTCAGCCCAGTACTTC. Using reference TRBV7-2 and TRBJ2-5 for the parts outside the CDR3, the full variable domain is GAGVSQSPSNKVTEKGKDVELRCDPISGHTALYWYRQSLGQGLEFLIYFQGNSAPDKSGLPSDRFSAERTGGSVSTLTIQRTQQEDSAVYLCASSFVIRGVSAQYFGPGTRLLVL.

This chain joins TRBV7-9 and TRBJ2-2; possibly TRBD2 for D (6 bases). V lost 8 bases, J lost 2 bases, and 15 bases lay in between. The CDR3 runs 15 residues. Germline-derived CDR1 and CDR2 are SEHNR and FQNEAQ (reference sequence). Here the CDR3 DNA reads TGTGCCAGCTCCTGGGGGGAGACCAACACCGGGGAGCTGTTTTTT. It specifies CASSWGETNTGELFF.

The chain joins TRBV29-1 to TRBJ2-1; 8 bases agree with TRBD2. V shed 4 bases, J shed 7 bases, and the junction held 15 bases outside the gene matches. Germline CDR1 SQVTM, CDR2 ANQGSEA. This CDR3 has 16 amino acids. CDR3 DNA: TGCAGCGTTGGCCCCGGGGGGAGCGGGAGTTGGAATGAGCAGTTCTTC. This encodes CSVGPGGSGSWNEQFF.

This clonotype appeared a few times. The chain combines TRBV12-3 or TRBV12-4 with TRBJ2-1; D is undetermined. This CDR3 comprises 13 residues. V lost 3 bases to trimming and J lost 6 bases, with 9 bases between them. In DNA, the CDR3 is TGTGCCAGCAGTTTTCAACCCAGCAATGAGCAGTTCTTC. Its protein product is CASSFQPSNEQFF.

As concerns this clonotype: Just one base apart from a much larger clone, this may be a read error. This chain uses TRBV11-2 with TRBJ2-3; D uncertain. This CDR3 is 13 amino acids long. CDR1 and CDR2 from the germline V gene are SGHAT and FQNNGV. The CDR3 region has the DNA TGTGCCAGCAGCCCACAAGTCACAGATACGCGGTATTTT. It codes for CASSPQVTDTRYF.

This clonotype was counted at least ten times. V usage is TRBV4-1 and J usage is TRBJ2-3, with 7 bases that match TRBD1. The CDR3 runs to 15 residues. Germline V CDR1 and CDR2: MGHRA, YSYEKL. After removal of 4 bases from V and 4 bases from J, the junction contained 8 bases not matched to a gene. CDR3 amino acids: CASSPRGLWPDTQYF. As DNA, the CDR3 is TGCGCCAGCAGCCCAAGGGGGCTGTGGCCAGATACGCAGTATTTT.

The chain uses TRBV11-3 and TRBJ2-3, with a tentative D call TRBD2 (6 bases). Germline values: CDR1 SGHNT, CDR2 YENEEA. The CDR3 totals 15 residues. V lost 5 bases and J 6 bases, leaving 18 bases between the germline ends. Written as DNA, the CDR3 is TGTGCCAGCAGCCTGCTGGGACTCTTAGGCGATACGCAGTATTTT. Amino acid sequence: CASSLLGLLGDTQYF.

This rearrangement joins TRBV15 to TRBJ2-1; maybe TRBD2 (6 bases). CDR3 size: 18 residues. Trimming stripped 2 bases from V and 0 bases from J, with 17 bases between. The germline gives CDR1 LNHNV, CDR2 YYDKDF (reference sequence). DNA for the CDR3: TGTGCCACCAGCAGACGTAATAGACTAGAGAGCTCCTACAATGAGCAGTTCTTC. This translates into CATSRRNRLESSYNEQFF.